The source of this T cell receptor beta chain is a study of cytomegalovirus exposure and HLA in healthy donors (dated 2017 in TCRdb). For the wider study: In an earlier analysis of under 750 of the donors, 250 to 350 Gb of sequence data and 90 million to 120 million unique TCR beta sequences from 150 million to 200 million T cells were reported. Around 330 gigabases of sequencing data and approximately 91 million unique TCR sequences made up an early release that covered about 640 HLA-typed donors. The genetic ancestry cluster associated with self-reported Caucasian donors included about 81% of the 398 genotyped donors. The study aimed to test whether cataloging public T cell receptors could reveal signatures of past pathogen exposure. Using immunosequencing, the study profiled T cell repertoires from 500 to 800 subjects and related those repertoires to cytomegalovirus serostatus. Besides the first cohort of hundreds of subjects, a separate validation cohort made up of over a hundred different subjects was used. High-throughput TCR immunosequencing, statistical association of individual TCRs with disease status, and machine learning were combined to predict cytomegalovirus infection status. To study patterns of TCR occurrence, a later analysis re-analyzed previously published TCR beta repertoires from more than 550 donors and added high-resolution HLA genotyping. Rather than using new phenotypic data, the later analysis identified candidate immune exposures from TCR beta sequences and from how often those sequences occurred across donors. An earlier analysis of 587 of the donors used high-throughput TCR beta sequencing to judge whether each TCR beta V gene segment behaved as functional or pseudogenic. Donor age, sex, ethnicity and CMV serostatus were compiled alongside the repertoire data. A later genetic analysis took genome-wide SNP genotypes for about 65% of the roughly 670 donors and used that subset as a discovery cohort. Every discovery cohort repertoire had been produced on one sequencing platform. Both class I and class II loci were covered by HLA typing, at four-digit resolution. The number of typed donors differed by locus: about 620-640 for A, B, C, DRB1 and DQB1; 500 to 550 for DQA1; approximately 600 for DPA1; and about 450 for DPB1. A handful of DR-DQ haplotypes were handled as single units for association and clustering because linkage in the cohort was strong. Among 350 to 400 genotyped donors of the cohort, an average of about 240,000 unique TCR beta nucleotide sequences were sequenced per donor, roughly 20% of them non-productive.

The library was prepared using the immunoSEQ multiplex PCR assay. The multiplex PCR relied on a mix of 60 forward primers for TCR Vbeta segments and 13 reverse primers for TCR Jbeta segments. The CDR3 region of rearranged TCR beta genes was amplified from genomic DNA with a multiplex PCR assay. Amplified TCR beta libraries were sequenced as 87-base-pair reads on the Illumina HiSeq System. From the authors' description of their analysis: A later analysis counted about 80 million unique TCR beta chains across the 550 to 700 repertoires, and around 9.9 million of these chains were shared by at least two donors. A nearest-neighbor algorithm error-corrected the raw reads and collapsed the reads into unique sequences, merging closely related sequences to remove PCR and sequencing errors. CDR3 sequences were aligned to IMGT reference sequences to assign V, D and J gene segments. For a sequence to be retained, at least a six-nucleotide match to both a V gene segment and a J gene segment was required. Rearrangements were classified as productive when the CDR3 lacked stop codons and remained in frame with V and J, and all other rearrangements were classified as non-productive. Following IMGT convention, CDR3 was defined as the stretch from the second conserved V-encoded cysteine up to the conserved J-encoded phenylalanine. In an earlier analysis of 587 of the donors, sequences lacking an unambiguous match to a single V gene segment were excluded. An earlier analysis of fewer than 750 of the donors classified V segments as functional when productive rearrangements were above 56.7% and as segregating when the standard deviation between donors was above 5%. A statistical classification framework was developed to diagnose cytomegalovirus status using the catalog of TCR beta chain sequences. In a later analysis, TCR nucleotide sequences were compared against IMGT/GENE-DB human TR gene sequences so that V and J genes could be assigned. In a later analysis, CDR3 sequences and most-parsimonious VDJ recombination scenarios were assigned using the TCRdist pipeline. A later analysis defined each TCR beta chain by its CDR3 amino acid sequence plus V-gene family, and excluded reads lacking a unique V-gene family. A later analysis removed 592 highly shared, low-generation-probability nucleotide sequences to deal with suspected cross-contamination and a sequencing artifact. A later analysis calculated a clonal expansion index for each public chain from normalized within-repertoire ranks of inferred template counts. A later analysis computed generation probabilities with a VDJ recombination model fitted to out-of-frame rearrangements, and checked the results against IGoR. In a later analysis, TCR-TCR, TCR-HLA and TCR-CMV co-occurrence was scored with hypergeometric tests, and a repertoire-size bias correction was applied to TCR pairs. In a later analysis, false discovery rates were estimated by permuting HLA or CMV assignments 20 times. In a later analysis, co-occurring TCRs were grouped using DBSCAN, and TCRdist sequence similarity was added for clustering within HLA-allele-positive subsets. For co-occurrence clustering, repertoires with fewer than 30,000 or more than 120,000 public chains were excluded, along with four to six repertoires with anomalous nucleotide sharing. The immuneACCESS repertoire file appears here via TCRdb, limited to in-frame rearrangements. These files lack a portion of the clones; in checked studies, under half of the deficit traces to unresolved V genes, and the cause of the others is not known. D and trimming were read from the DNA, whereas the V and J calls and clone size are those reported in that table. In all, the sample holds 100,000 to 150,000 clones, and roughly 9.6% of those were seen once. The ten most abundant clones make up roughly 7.2% of the sample.

In this sample, this clone turned up a few times. It has no known antigen specificity. Base qualities are not provided; no much larger clone lies one nucleotide away. Study-wide findings and limitations: Strong co-occurrence of HLA alleles, especially DR and DQ, made assigning TCR associations to individual alleles difficult. A total of 150 to 200 TCR beta chains were listed by the study as associated with cytomegalovirus. A later genetic analysis associated a missense DCLRE1C variant with V-gene and J-gene trimming of TCR beta chains, and an independent cohort replicated the association. A cluster of highly shared sequence variants was judged likely to represent a technical artifact of the sequencing pipeline. A further reported finding was that TCR beta sequences accurately predicted the HLA-A and HLA-B alleles for most subjects in the first cohort. In a later analysis, some 18,000 TCR beta sequences were associated with specific HLA alleles at a false discovery rate of 0.05. The cohort was sequenced for TCR beta chains only, and without alpha or paired-chain data the features that could be detected were limited. Some IMGT-functional V segments, including TRBV6-2 and TRBV6-3, could not be distinguished by the 87-base-pair reads and were therefore excluded. The presence/absence analyses assumed that sequencing depth was roughly uniform across donors, and that assumption may not be true. The authors suggested that the approach could potentially be generalized to other disease states and immunological phenotypes. A later genetic analysis reported fewer N-insertions in productive TCRs among donors in an Asian-associated ancestry cluster than the approximately 670-donor mean. Several of the top co-occurrence clusters appeared to be linked to parvovirus B19, influenza, CMV and Epstein-Barr virus, according to a later analysis. Across donors, most TCR sequences were observed very rarely, whereas some public TCRs were present in many individuals. The classifier was reported to diagnose cytomegalovirus status with high specificity and sensitivity in both the original and validation cohorts. The earlier analysis of about 600 of the donors excluded approximately 17 rarely observed V segments, including chromosome 9 orphons, because counts were too low. A few of the identified cytomegalovirus-associated TCR beta chains were confirmed in vitro to be specific for cytomegalovirus antigens. Broadly in line with IMGT annotations, most TCR beta V segments showed up in productive rearrangements about 87% or about 30% of the time in an earlier analysis of approximately 600 of the donors. Immune exposure information for the cohort was limited to CMV serostatus. Linkage disequilibrium might explain the correlated functional status among segregating V segments, but an unknown experimental factor could not be ruled out. In a later analysis, HLA-associated TCR beta chains were found to be more clonally expanded and to have lower generation probabilities than equally common non-associated chains. Most CMV-associated TCR beta chains appeared to be HLA-restricted in a later analysis, and the HLA associations seemed to be driven largely by CMV exposure. In a later analysis, the rate of TCR association differed among HLA loci, with DRB1 alleles having the most associated TCRs and HLA-C alleles having the fewest. Because HLA typing was missing for some donors at each locus, association tests included only the typed subset.

The cohort comprised 550 to 700 healthy bone marrow donors. All cohort members were sampled while nominally healthy, although unrecorded immune exposures were likely present. The donor was CMV seropositive and was included in the group of almost 300 seropositive cohort members. A peripheral blood sample was provided by each donor, and peripheral blood mononuclear cells were used for TCR beta sequencing. The Qiagen DNeasy Blood Extraction Kit was used to extract genomic DNA from the blood cell samples. Clipping removes 4 bases from V and 8 bases from J, with 9 as the unmatched junction base count. The CDR3 has 14 amino acids, counting the end cysteine and phenylalanine. Only CDR3 DNA remains: 42 bases, in frame from the first base. Via the germline V gene (reference sequence), CDR1 is SGHNT and CDR2 YYREEE.

The chain is made from TRBV5-4 and TRBJ1-2, with 9 bases aligning to TRBD1. This receptor was obtained from a woman aged 40 to 50 in good health and CMV-seropositive. Input material: PBMCs. The CDR3 corresponds to CASSPGQGKCGYTF. DNA sequence: TGTGCCAGCAGCCCGGGACAGGGTAAGTGCGGCTACACCTTC. When the CDR3 is completed using the reference TRBV5-4 and TRBJ1-2 genes on either side, the full variable domain is ETGVTQSPTHLIKTRGQQVTLRCSSQSGHNTVSWYQQALGQGPQFIFQYYREEENGRGNFPPRFSGLQFPNYSSELNVNALELDDSALYLCASSPGQGKCGYTFGSGTRLTVV.